This TCR beta chain was found in a study of T cell repertoires in cytomegalovirus infection. Study context: From public TCR beta signatures came an indication of both CMV infection and matching HLA type.

TCRdb used MiXCR to reprocess the reads, holding one entry per CDR3 protein. The sample gives fewer than 550,000 distinct CDR3 sequences, 16% of which show up once; roughly a quarter is in the top ten. This CDR3 has 17 amino acids. Germline V CDR1 and CDR2: SGHTA, FQGNSA. With V trimmed by 1 base and J by 3 bases, 10 bases remained unmatched. Only one count was recorded for this clonotype. The V and J genes are TRBV7-2 and TRBJ2-7; 9 bases align to TRBD2. This sequence was found in a human donor in good health (CMV status not recorded). Some clones in this sample may be carry-over from other donors' samples. The specimen sequenced was CD8+ T cells from PBMCs. The DNA of the CDR3 is TGTGCCAGCAGCTTAGGAGGTAGCGGGGGCCCGTACTACGAGCAGTACTTC. Amino acids: CASSLGGSGGPYYEQYF.